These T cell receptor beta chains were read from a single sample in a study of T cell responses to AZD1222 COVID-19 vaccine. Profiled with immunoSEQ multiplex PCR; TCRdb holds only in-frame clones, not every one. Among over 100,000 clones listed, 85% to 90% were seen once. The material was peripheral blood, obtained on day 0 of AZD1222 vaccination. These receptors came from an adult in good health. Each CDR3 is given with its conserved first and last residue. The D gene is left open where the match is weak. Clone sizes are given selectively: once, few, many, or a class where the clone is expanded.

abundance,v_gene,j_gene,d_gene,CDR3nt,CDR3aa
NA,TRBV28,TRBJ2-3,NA,TGTGCCAGCAGTTTACGGGGGCGCAGCACAGATACGCAGTATTTT,CASSLRGRSTDTQYF
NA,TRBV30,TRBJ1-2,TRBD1,TGTGCCTGGAGTGGGGACAGGGCGTATGGCTACACCTTC,CAWSGDRAYGYTF
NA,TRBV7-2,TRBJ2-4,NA,TGTGCCAGCAGCTTAGCAAGGGCTAGCGTAAACATTCAGTACTTC,CASSLARASVNIQYF
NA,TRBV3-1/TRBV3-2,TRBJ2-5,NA,TGTGCCAGCAGCCAGCTCAGGGGGCTAGCGGGCCTCGGGACCCAGTACTTC,CASSQLRGLAGLGTQYF
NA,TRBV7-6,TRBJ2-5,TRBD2,TGTGCCAGCAGCTTAGGGGGACTAAAACAAGAGAAGACCCAGTACTTC,CASSLGGLKQEKTQYF
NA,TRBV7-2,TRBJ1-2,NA,TGTGCCAGCAGACCTGGACTTAACTATGGCTACACCTTC,CASRPGLNYGYTF
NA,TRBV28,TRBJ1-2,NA,TGTGCCAGCACCTCTCGTGTGGAGGTTTATGGCTACACCTTC,CASTSRVEVYGYTF
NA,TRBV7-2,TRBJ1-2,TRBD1,TGTGCCAGCAGCCTATTAGAGACAGGGGCAGGATATGGCTACACCTTC,CASSLLETGAGYGYTF
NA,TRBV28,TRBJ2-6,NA,TGTGCCAGCAGTGTCCCGGACAGACGGACCTCTGGGGCCAACGTCCTGACTTTC,CASSVPDRRTSGANVLTF
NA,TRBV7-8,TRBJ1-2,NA,TGTGCCAGCAGCTCCAGCCGAGGCTACACCTTC,CASSSSRGYTF
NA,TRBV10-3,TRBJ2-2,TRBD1,TGTGCCATCAGTGAGTTACAGGGGAACGGGGAGCTGTTTTTT,CAISELQGNGELFF
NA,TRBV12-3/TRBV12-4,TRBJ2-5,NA,TGTGCCAGCAGTTTGCCAACGCAAGAGACCCAGTACTTC,CASSLPTQETQYF
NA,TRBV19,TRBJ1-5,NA,TGTGCCAGTACACAGGGAGGTCAGCCCCAGCATTTT,CASTQGGQPQHF
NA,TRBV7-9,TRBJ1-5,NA,TGTGCCAGCAGCTTAGGCCAGGCCTATAGCAATCAGCCCCAGCATTTT,CASSLGQAYSNQPQHF
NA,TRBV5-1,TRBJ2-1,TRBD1,TGCGCCAGCAGCGGCCTGGCAGGGGGCTACAATGAGCAGTTCTTC,CASSGLAGGYNEQFF
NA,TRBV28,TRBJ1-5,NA,TGTGCCAGCAGTTTAGGGAGGGGATATCAGCCCCAGCATTTT,CASSLGRGYQPQHF
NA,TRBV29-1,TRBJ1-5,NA,TGCAGCGTTTCGGACGGGGTCCTCGGCAATCAGCCCCAGCATTTT,CSVSDGVLGNQPQHF
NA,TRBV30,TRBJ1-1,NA,TGTGCCTGGAGTATGAGGGGCGGCGACACTGAAGCTTTCTTT,CAWSMRGGDTEAFF
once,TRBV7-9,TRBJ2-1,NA,TGTGCCAGCAGCGACAGGGAGGATGAGCAGTTCTTC,CASSDREDEQFF
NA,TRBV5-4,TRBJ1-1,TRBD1,TGTGCCAGCAGCTCGAGACAGGGCGGTAGGAACACTGAAGCTTTCTTT,CASSSRQGGRNTEAFF
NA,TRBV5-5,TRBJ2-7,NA,TGTGCCAGCAGCTTTCTCCTTACGAGCTCCTACGAGCAGTACTTC,CASSFLLTSSYEQYF
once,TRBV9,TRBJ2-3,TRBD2,TGTGCCAGCAGCGTTGCGGGCTGGCTAGCGGGGGGGAGCACAGATACGCAGTATTTT,CASSVAGWLAGGSTDTQYF
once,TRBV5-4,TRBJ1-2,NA,TGTGCCAGCAGCCCCCCCCAAGGTGAAAACTATGGCTACACCTTC,CASSPPQGENYGYTF
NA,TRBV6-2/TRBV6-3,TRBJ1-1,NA,TGTGCCAGCAGTTACTTTCGGGGGCACACTGAAGCTTTCTTT,CASSYFRGHTEAFF
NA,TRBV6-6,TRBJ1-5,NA,TGTGCCAGCAGTAGCGCGAGGAATCAGCCCCAGCATTTT,CASSSARNQPQHF
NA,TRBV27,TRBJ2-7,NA,TGTGCCAGCAGTTTGGCTAGGACCTACGAGCAGTACTTC,CASSLARTYEQYF
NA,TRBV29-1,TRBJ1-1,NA,TGCAGCGTTGGGGGGGGCACTGAAGCTTTCTTT,CSVGGGTEAFF
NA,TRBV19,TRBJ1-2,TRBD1,TGTGCCAGTATGTTGGGACAGGGGGCGGATGGCTACACCTTC,CASMLGQGADGYTF
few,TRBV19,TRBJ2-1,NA,TGTGCCAGTAGTATAGATCGTGAGGGTAGAGTGAACAATGAGCAGTTCTTC,CASSIDREGRVNNEQFF
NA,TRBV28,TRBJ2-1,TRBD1,TGTGCCAGCAGCCGGGCAGGGGGCGCCTACAATGAGCAGTTCTTC,CASSRAGGAYNEQFF
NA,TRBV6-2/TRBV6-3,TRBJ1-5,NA,TGTGCCAGCAGTTACAAGCCGAGTTCCAATCAGCCCCAGCATTTT,CASSYKPSSNQPQHF
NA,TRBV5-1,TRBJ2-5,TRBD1,TGCGCCAGCGAGCGGACAGGGACCTCCAGAGACCAAGAGACCCAGTACTTC,CASERTGTSRDQETQYF
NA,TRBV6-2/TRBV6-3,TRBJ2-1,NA,TGTGCCAGCAGTTACAACGAGCGGCCGAACCTCTCCTACAATGAGCAGTTCTTC,CASSYNERPNLSYNEQFF
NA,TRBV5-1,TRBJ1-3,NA,TGCGCCAGCAGCTTGGAGGCGGCGAACACCATATATTTT,CASSLEAANTIYF
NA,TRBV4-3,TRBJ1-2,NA,TGCGCCAGCAGCCAAGGCCAGGGTGAGGATGGCTACACCTTC,CASSQGQGEDGYTF
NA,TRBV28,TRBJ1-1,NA,TGTGCCAGCAATGACAGGCGGGGGAACACTGAAGCTTTCTTT,CASNDRRGNTEAFF